The source of this T cell receptor beta chain is a study of control samples from healthy donors and cancer patients. Germline CDR1 reads SNHLY; CDR2 reads FYNNEI. V was clipped by 6 bases and J by 2 bases, with 6 bases between them. The CDR3 spans 12 residues. Assay: immunoSEQ multiplex PCR; the TCRdb copy retains only in-frame clones and omits some. The sample has roughly 130,000 clones, around 90% seen once. Comment on this clone: This sample also contains other DNA sequences that code for the same CDR3.

This sequence was found in a man aged 18 to 29 in good health. The sample comprised blood. The chain recombines TRBV2 with TRBJ2-3; no clear D gene. CDR3 sequence (DNA): TGTGCCAGCAGAGACAACACAGATACGCAGTATTTT. This encodes CASRDNTDTQYF.